These 25 T cell receptor beta chains were sequenced from one sample in a study of blood T cell repertoires in COVID-19. Using immunoSEQ multiplex PCR, the repertoire was profiled, and TCRdb retains in-frame clones only, with some absent. Of 50,000 to 80,000 clones in the sample, roughly 84% are singletons; the top ten hold around 5.9%. What was sequenced was peripheral blood. These receptors came from a woman between 55 and 75 years old with acute or convalescent COVID-19.

This clone occurred once. CDR3 bases: TGTGCCAGCAGCCTTAGCGGGGGGGAGGAGCAGTTCTTC. This sequence encodes CASSLSGGEEQFF. The genes are TRBV4-2 and TRBJ2-1; 11 bases align to TRBD2. The germline V gene encodes CDR1 LGHNA and CDR2 YNFKEQ. The CDR3 has 13 amino acids. The trim removed 4 bases at V and 10 bases at J, leaving 3 bases unmatched.

The chain joins TRBV14 to TRBJ1-2; D may be TRBD1 (5 bases). The CDR3 extends over 16 amino acids. Germline V gene sequence: CDR1 SGHDN, CDR2 FVKESK. Trimming cost V 4 bases and J 3 bases, with 18 bases left between them. As DNA, the CDR3 is TGTGCCAGCAGCCGAGGGGAGGCAGGGAGGGACTATGGCTACACCTTC. Translation: CASSRGEAGRDYGYTF. Looking up the rest from reference TRBV14 and TRBJ1-2 gives the full variable domain: EAGVTQFPSHSVIEKGQTVTLRCDPISGHDNLYWYRRVMGKEIKFLLHFVKESKQDESGMPNNRFLAERTGGTYSTLKVQPAELEDSGVYFCASSRGEAGRDYGYTFGSGTRLTVV.

The V and J genes are TRBV9 and TRBJ2-3, with 7 bases aligning to TRBD2. V shed 0 bases, J shed 1 base, and the junction held 5 bases outside the gene matches. This CDR3 contains 16 residues. The germline gives CDR1 SGDLS, CDR2 YYNGEE. The CDR3: CASSVGAGSGTDTQYF. CDR3 nucleotide sequence: TGTGCCAGCAGCGTAGGAGCGGGGAGTGGCACAGATACGCAGTATTTT.

The V gene is TRBV7-9, the J gene TRBJ1-5; no firm D call. Germline loops: CDR1 SEHNR, CDR2 FQNEAQ (reference sequence). This CDR3 has 13 residues. Trimming removed 1 base at V and 5 bases at J, with 6 bases between. The CDR3 loop reads CASSLGSDQPQHF. The DNA of the CDR3 is TGTGCCAGCAGCTTAGGCAGCGATCAGCCCCAGCATTTT.

The chain couples TRBV11-2 to TRBJ1-2, with D unclear. Germline CDR1 and CDR2: SGHAT and FQNNGV. The CDR3 contains 13 residues. V lost 5 bases, J lost 4 bases, and 11 bases lay in between. The CDR3 nucleotides read TGTGCCAGCAGCCGAGACATAGTCTATGGCTACACCTTC. As protein: CASSRDIVYGYTF.

The chain employs TRBV4-2 and TRBJ2-5, with 7 bases that match TRBD1. Germline values: CDR1 LGHNA, CDR2 YNFKEQ. Trimming cost V 4 bases and J 5 bases; bases outside gene matches: 7. There are 14 residues in the CDR3. The CDR3 bases are TGTGCCAGCAGCCTCCACACACAGGGGGAGACCCAGTACTTC. Protein: CASSLHTQGETQYF.

The chain joins TRBV6-5 to TRBJ1-2, with D possibly being TRBD1 (5 bases). The CDR3 consists of 13 residues. V was shortened by 2 bases and J by 6 bases, with 10 bases between the two germline ends. The V gene's germline CDR1 is MNHEY and CDR2 SVGAGI. CDR3 bases: TGTGCCAGCAGTTACATGGGGCGAAATGGCTACACCTTC. Translation gives CASSYMGRNGYTF.

The V gene is TRBV5-1, the J gene TRBJ1-2; 12 bases map to TRBD1. Germline V CDR1 and CDR2: SGHRS, YFSETQ. CDR3 length: 15 amino acids. The V gene end was trimmed by 0 bases and the J gene end by 8 bases; junction bases not matched to a gene: 5. CDR3 bases: TGCGCCAGCAGCTTGGGAACCGGGACAGGGGGCGGCTACACCTTC. This codes for CASSLGTGTGGGYTF.

The CDR3 DNA reads as TGTGCCAGCAGCTTAGAGGGTACAGGATATAACTATGGCTACACCTTC. Translated, it gives CASSLEGTGYNYGYTF. The J gene is TRBJ1-2, the V gene TRBV7-9; maybe TRBD1 (5 bases). Between the trimmed V and J ends, which lost 1 base and 1 base, there was a span of 13 bases. In germline, CDR1 is SEHNR, CDR2 FQNEAQ (reference sequence). CDR3 length: 16 amino acids.

This clone was seen a handful of times. This chain joins TRBV6-6 and TRBJ1-2; D not resolved. V was shortened by 7 bases and J by 3 bases, with 12 bases between the two germline ends. The CDR3 is 13 residues long. From germline, CDR1 is MNHNY and CDR2 SVGAGI (reference sequence). This CDR3 is CASTPEGDYGYTF. CDR3 bases: TGTGCCAGCACCCCGGAAGGAGACTATGGCTACACCTTC.

Only a few counts were recorded for this clone. The V and J genes are TRBV19 and TRBJ2-7; D may be TRBD1 (6 bases). The V end lost 10 bases, the J end lost 5 bases, and 15 bases lay between the germline ends. Germline values: CDR1 LNHDA, CDR2 SQIVND (reference sequence). This CDR3 contains 12 residues. CDR3 sequence: CATNQGYDEQYF. The CDR3 nucleotides are TGTGCCACTAATCAGGGGTATGACGAGCAGTACTTC.

This sequence joins TRBV19 and TRBJ1-1; TRBD1 might be the D (5 bases). Germline V gene lookup returns CDR1 LNHDA and CDR2 SQIVND (reference sequence). Trimming took off 5 bases at V and 2 bases at J, with 9 bases between the two ends. The CDR3 spans 13 residues. CDR3 DNA sequence: TGTGCCAGTAGTTCTAGGGGTAACACTGAAGCTTTCTTT. This sequence encodes CASSSRGNTEAFF. The full variable domain, rest sourced from reference TRBV19 and TRBJ1-1, is DGGITQSPKYLFRKEGQNVTLSCEQNLNHDAMYWYRQDPGQGLRLIYYSQIVNDFQKGDIAEGYSVSREKKESFPLTVTSAQKNPTAFYLCASSSRGNTEAFFGQGTRLTVV.

V is TRBV6-5 and J is TRBJ1-4, with D possibly TRBD1 on 6 matching bases. Trimming removed 2 bases from V and 6 bases from J, with 13 bases in between. The CDR3 contains 15 residues. Germline V gene data show CDR1 as MNHEY and CDR2 as SVGAGI. CDR3 region: CASSYRGGKDEKLFF. DNA for the CDR3: TGTGCCAGCAGTTACAGGGGGGGTAAGGATGAAAAACTGTTTTTT.

The V call is TRBV6-5, the J call TRBJ2-3; 8 nucleotides align to TRBD2. Per the germline V gene, CDR1 is MNHEY and CDR2 is SVGAGI. The trim removed 6 bases at V and 6 bases at J, leaving 11 bases unmatched. The CDR3 sequence is 15 residues long. CDR3 protein: CASRVGLALVDTQYF. As DNA, the CDR3 is TGTGCCAGCAGAGTCGGACTAGCCTTAGTGGATACGCAGTATTTT.

The CDR3, as DNA: TGTGCCACCAGTGAAGCCGACGGGACAGATAATCAGCCCCAGCATTTT. This gives the protein CATSEADGTDNQPQHF. The chain recombines TRBV24-1 with TRBJ1-5; 7 bases align to TRBD1. The V gene end was trimmed by 4 bases and the J gene end by 4 bases; junction bases not matched to a gene: 9. The CDR3 has 16 residues. Germline CDR1 reads KGHDR; CDR2 reads SFDVKD.

The chain recombines TRBV4-1 with TRBJ2-1; 12 positions agree with TRBD2. V shed 4 bases, J shed 8 bases, and the junction held 6 bases outside the gene matches. Germline loops: CDR1 MGHRA, CDR2 YSYEKL. The CDR3 runs 15 residues. The CDR3 sequence: CASSPSSGGVYEQFF. The CDR3 nucleotides read TGCGCCAGCAGCCCGTCTAGCGGGGGGGTATATGAGCAGTTCTTC.

This rearrangement joins TRBV6-5 to TRBJ2-2; TRBD1 matches 7 bases. The CDR3 sequence is 13 residues long. In germline, CDR1 is MNHEY, CDR2 SVGAGI. V shed 6 bases, J shed 6 bases, and the junction held 4 bases outside the gene matches. The CDR3 protein is CASRPDRPGELFF. DNA of the CDR3: TGTGCCAGCAGACCGGACAGGCCCGGGGAGCTGTTTTTT.

This clone is judged medium-sized. The same CDR3 also results from other DNA sequences found in this sample. The chain joins TRBV5-5 to TRBJ1-1; D may be TRBD1 (6 bases). The CDR3 is made up of 13 amino acids. The germline gives CDR1 SGHKS, CDR2 YYEKEE (reference sequence). V was trimmed by 3 bases and J by 1 base, leaving 7 bases between them. As DNA, the CDR3 is TGTGCCAGCAGCTGGGGACAGAACACTGAAGCTTTCTTT. It is translated as CASSWGQNTEAFF. The whole variable domain, filled in from reference TRBV5-5 and TRBJ1-1, reads DAGVTQSPTHLIKTRGQQVTLRCSPISGHKSVSWYQQVLGQGPQFIFQYYEKEERGRGNFPDRFSARQFPNYSSELNVNALLLGDSALYLCASSWGQNTEAFFGQGTRLTVV.

The CDR3 DNA reads as TGTGCCAGCAGGGGACAGGGTCTGTCACCCCTCCACTTT. Amino acid sequence: CASRGQGLSPLHF. The chain uses TRBV2 and TRBJ1-6; 9 nucleotides align to TRBD1. From germline, CDR1 is SNHLY and CDR2 FYNNEI. The CDR3 is 13 residues long. V trimming: 6 bases; J trimming: 10 bases; junction bases outside the gene matches: 4.

This chain connects TRBV2 to TRBJ1-1; 10 bases align to TRBD1. The CDR3 is made up of 15 amino acids. With 6 bases clipped from V and 2 bases from J, the junction kept 6 bases outside the gene matches. From germline, CDR1 is SNHLY and CDR2 FYNNEI. CDR3 loop: CASRRDRGGNTEAFF. The CDR3 DNA reads TGTGCCAGCAGGAGGGACAGGGGCGGAAACACTGAAGCTTTCTTT.

This chain uses TRBV9 with TRBJ2-3; TRBD2 matches at 8 bases. Germline lookup yields CDR1 SGDLS and CDR2 YYNGEE. This CDR3 spans 13 amino acids. Trimming took 4 bases from V and 11 from J; bases not matched to a gene: 9. The CDR3 sequence: CASSPRVLAEQYF. The CDR3 DNA is TGTGCCAGCAGCCCTAGAGTACTAGCGGAGCAGTATTTT. The full variable domain, rest sourced from reference TRBV9 and TRBJ2-3, is DSGVTQTPKHLITATGQRVTLRCSPRSGDLSVYWYQQSLDQGLQFLIQYYNGEERAKGNILERFSAQQFPDLHSELNLSSLELGDSALYFCASSPRVLAEQYFGPGTRLTVL.

This chain uses TRBV7-9 with TRBJ2-1, with 11 bases identical to TRBD2. The V gene end was trimmed by 0 bases and the J gene end by 8 bases; junction bases not matched to a gene: 9. The CDR3 spans 17 residues. The germline V gene has CDR1 SEHNR and CDR2 FQNEAQ (reference sequence). DNA for the CDR3: TGTGCCAGCAGCTTAGCGGATAGCGGGGGGGCCGGGCATGAGCAGTTCTTC. Translating gives CASSLADSGGAGHEQFF.

The genes are TRBV4-1 and TRBJ1-2, with 9 bases aligning to TRBD1. The CDR3 runs 16 residues. V shed 6 bases, J shed 1 base, and the junction held 9 bases outside the gene matches. Germline CDR1 and CDR2: MGHRA and YSYEKL. CDR3 protein: CASSRTRDRDNYGYTF. The CDR3 DNA is TGCGCCAGCAGTCGTACCCGGGACAGGGATAACTATGGCTACACCTTC.

V gene TRBV18 combines with J gene TRBJ1-4, with D possibly matching TRBD1 (6 bases). CDR1 is KGHSH, CDR2 LQKENI, per germline. The CDR3 length is 14 residues. V shed 4 bases and J shed 5 bases, with 11 bases lying between them. CDR3 amino acids: CASSLRQANEKLFF. The DNA for the CDR3 is TGTGCCAGCTCACTTCGACAGGCAAATGAAAAACTGTTTTTT. Full variable domain (remainder filled in from reference TRBV18 and TRBJ1-4): NAGVMQNPRHLVRRRGQEARLRCSPMKGHSHVYWYRQLPEEGLKFMVYLQKENIIDESGMPKERFSAEFPKEGPSILRIQQVVRGDSAAYFCASSLRQANEKLFFGSGTQLSVL.

The chain is built from TRBV9 and TRBJ2-3; D call uncertain. V shed 1 base and J shed 2 bases, with 2 bases lying between them. The germline gives CDR1 SGDLS, CDR2 YYNGEE. This CDR3 is 12 amino acids long. CDR3 nucleotide sequence: TGTGCCAGCAGCGTACACACAGATACGCAGTATTTT. Translating gives CASSVHTDTQYF.